These 27 T cell receptor beta chains share one sample of origin, sequenced in a study of blood T cell repertoires in COVID-19. The protocol was immunoSEQ multiplex PCR, while the TCRdb copy is restricted to in-frame clones and leaves out a portion. The sample has a few hundred thousand clones; 70% to 90% are singletons. Sequencing input: PBMCs or T cells enriched from blood (not recorded which). These receptors all stem from a woman in her 30s who had recovered from COVID-19.

J is TRBJ2-2 and V is TRBV9; perhaps TRBD1 as D (6 bases). V was pared by 2 bases and J by 1 base, with 9 bases between. CDR3 length equals 15 residues. Germline V gene lookup returns CDR1 SGDLS and CDR2 YYNGEE. CDR3 protein: CASSVGQRNTGELFF. The DNA of the CDR3 is TGTGCCAGCAGCGTCGGACAGAGGAACACCGGGGAGCTGTTTTTT.

This sequence joins TRBV28 and TRBJ1-5, with D possibly TRBD1 on 6 matching bases. The V and J ends lost 3 bases and 4 bases respectively, with 13 bases between them. This CDR3 is 15 amino acids long. Germline V CDR1 and CDR2: MDHEN, SYDVKM. CDR3: CASSLRGSGNQPQHF. The DNA of the CDR3 is TGTGCCAGCAGTTTGAGGGGGTCCGGAAATCAGCCCCAGCATTTT.

This chain links TRBV5-1 with TRBJ2-7, with TRBD2 identical over 7 bases. CDR1 and CDR2 (germline): SGHRS, YFSETQ. V lost 2 bases to trimming and J lost 3 bases; unmatched junction nucleotides: 8. The CDR3 has 15 amino acids. The CDR3, as DNA: TGCGCCAGCAGCTTAGGGCCTAGCGGAAACTACGAGCAGTACTTC. Amino acid sequence: CASSLGPSGNYEQYF.

DNA of the CDR3: TGCAGTGCTAGTGGAGCCGGCCGGGGGAATGAGCAGTTCTTC. This codes for CSASGAGRGNEQFF. The gene calls are TRBV20-1 and TRBJ2-1; D may be TRBD2 (6 bases). CDR1 is DFQATT, CDR2 SNEGSKA, per germline (reference sequence). V was pared by 3 bases and J by 7 bases, with 16 bases between. CDR3 length equals 14 residues.

This clone showed up just once. This rearrangement joins TRBV11-2 to TRBJ1-2; possible D gene TRBD1, 5 bases. This CDR3 is built from 15 residues. Germline CDR1 and CDR2: SGHAT and FQNNGV. Trimming took 10 bases from V and 4 from J, leaving 22 bases between them. The DNA of the CDR3 is TGTGCCACCTTTAGGGGCGGTTTAAATTCCTATGGCTACACCTTC. Protein: CATFRGGLNSYGYTF.

This sequence joins TRBV5-1 and TRBJ2-7; maybe TRBD2 (6 bases). V was trimmed by 7 bases and J by 2 bases, leaving 10 bases between them. The CDR3 has 12 residues. From germline, CDR1 is SGHRS and CDR2 YFSETQ. In nucleotides, the CDR3 is TGCGCCAGCTCTCGGGAGCCCTACGAGCAGTACTTC. It translates to CASSREPYEQYF.

CDR3 amino acids: CASSLDTGNSYEQYF. The CDR3 bases are TGTGCCAGCAGCTTAGATACAGGGAACTCCTACGAGCAGTACTTC. The chain has TRBV11-3 and TRBJ2-7, with D tentatively TRBD1 (6 bases). Germline CDR1 and CDR2: SGHNT and YENEEA. The CDR3 loop spans 15 amino acids. V was trimmed by 0 bases and J by 0 bases, leaving 9 bases between them.

V and J are TRBV6-5 and TRBJ2-2; 11 positions agree with TRBD1. Losses at the gene ends were 5 bases for V and 4 bases for J; bases not matched to a gene: 3. Germline V gene lookup returns CDR1 MNHEY and CDR2 SVGAGI. The CDR3 is 15 amino acids. In DNA, the CDR3 is TGTGCCAGCAGTACCGGGACAGGGGGCACCGGGGAGCTGTTTTTT. It encodes CASSTGTGGTGELFF.

This chain connects TRBV27 to TRBJ2-4, with a possible D match to TRBD2 (6 bases). Trimming stripped 0 bases from V and 6 bases from J, with 12 bases between. Germline assignment: CDR1 MNHEY and CDR2 SMNVEV (reference sequence). The CDR3 runs 15 residues. The CDR3 DNA sequence: TGTGCCAGCAGTTTATCGGGGGGAGGCCTAAACATTCAGTACTTC. Translation: CASSLSGGGLNIQYF.

The chain recombines TRBV12-5 with TRBJ2-1; 10 bases map to TRBD1. Germline CDR1 LGHNT, CDR2 FRNRAP. This CDR3 has 17 amino acids. Germline trimming cut 1 base from V and 4 bases from J; bases unmatched to any gene: 7. This CDR3 reads CASGLDVGQGGYNEQFF. In nucleotides, the CDR3 is TGTGCTAGTGGTTTGGACGTTGGACAGGGGGGGTACAATGAGCAGTTCTTC.

This chain uses TRBV19 with TRBJ1-2; the D gene is possibly TRBD1 (6 bases). The germline gives CDR1 LNHDA, CDR2 SQIVND (reference sequence). CDR3 length: 15 residues. Trimming removed 2 bases at V and 7 bases at J, with 17 bases between. CDR3 nucleotide sequence: TGTGCCAGTAGTATATCGGGGGGGGCATCCCGTGGCTACACCTTC. Encoded protein: CASSISGGASRGYTF.

The V call is TRBV28, the J call TRBJ2-3; 7 nucleotides line up with TRBD2. With V trimmed by 6 bases and J by 2 bases, 14 bases remained unmatched. Germline CDR1 reads MDHEN; CDR2 reads SYDVKM. This CDR3 is built from 17 residues. The CDR3 sequence is CASSPIPGGSPTDTQYF. DNA for the CDR3: TGTGCCAGCAGCCCCATCCCGGGCGGGAGCCCCACAGATACGCAGTATTTT.

This rearrangement joins TRBV19 to TRBJ2-6; 13 nucleotides match TRBD2. The CDR3 length is 17 residues. Per the germline V gene, CDR1 is LNHDA and CDR2 is SQIVND (reference sequence). V lost 5 bases to trimming and J lost 0 bases; unmatched junction nucleotides: 1. The CDR3 nucleotides read TGTGCCAGTAGTGGACTAGCGGGGGCCTCTGGGGCCAACGTCCTGACTTTC. Protein sequence: CASSGLAGASGANVLTF.

The gene calls are TRBV10-3 and TRBJ1-1, with TRBD1 matching 7 bases. Germline V gene data show CDR1 as ENHRY and CDR2 as SYGVKD. Unmatched junction bases numbered 4, after V lost 6 bases and J lost 0 bases. The CDR3 sequence is 14 residues long. Here the CDR3 DNA reads TGTGCCATCAGCCCGGGACAGCTGAACACTGAAGCTTTCTTT. Translation gives CAISPGQLNTEAFF.

This clone appeared a few times. This chain links TRBV9 with TRBJ1-1, with D perhaps TRBD1 (6 bases). V dropped 2 bases and J dropped 7 bases, with 12 bases sitting between them. The CDR3 is made up of 13 amino acids. The germline V gene has CDR1 SGDLS and CDR2 YYNGEE. The CDR3 DNA reads TGTGCCAGCAGCGTCACAGGGCAAGATGAAGCTTTCTTT. Its translation is CASSVTGQDEAFF.

The rearrangement uses TRBV5-4 and TRBJ2-5, with 10 bases that match TRBD2. The CDR3 covers 15 residues. After removal of 4 bases from V and 2 bases from J, the junction contained 5 bases not matched to a gene. Germline CDR1 is SGHNT and CDR2 is YYREEE (reference sequence). CDR3 in amino acids: CASSRGLAAQETQYF. CDR3 nucleotide sequence: TGTGCCAGCAGCAGAGGACTAGCGGCTCAAGAGACCCAGTACTTC. The full variable domain, with the rest looked up from reference TRBV5-4 and TRBJ2-5, is ETGVTQSPTHLIKTRGQQVTLRCSSQSGHNTVSWYQQALGQGPQFIFQYYREEENGRGNFPPRFSGLQFPNYSSELNVNALELDDSALYLCASSRGLAAQETQYFGPGTRLLVL.

The J gene is TRBJ2-7, the V gene TRBV30; D might be TRBD2 (5 bases). The CDR3 has 15 amino acids. Germline values: CDR1 GTSNPN, CDR2 SVGIG (reference sequence). Trimming took 2 bases from V and 2 from J, leaving 16 bases between them. The CDR3 region is CAWSRAAGGTYEQYF. The CDR3 DNA sequence: TGTGCCTGGAGTCGGGCCGCAGGAGGAACCTACGAGCAGTACTTC.

Notes on this clone: In the same sample, other DNA sequences code for this CDR3. The rearrangement joins TRBV28 to TRBJ1-2; D not certain. Germline CDR1 MDHEN, CDR2 SYDVKM. Deletions cut 6 bases from V and 2 bases from J, with 7 bases between. CDR3 length: 12 residues. The CDR3 here is CASRGGNYGYTF. The CDR3 nucleotides read TGTGCCAGCAGGGGAGGGAACTATGGCTACACCTTC.

The chain employs TRBV6-1 and TRBJ2-7; 7 bases are a match to TRBD2. Looked up from germline, CDR1 is MNHNS and CDR2 is SASEGT. The V and J ends lost 2 bases and 4 bases, in that order; junction bases with no gene match: 14. The CDR3 is 17 residues long. CDR3: CASSERYGWREQYEQYF. CDR3 sequence (DNA): TGTGCCAGCAGTGAAAGGTATGGATGGCGGGAGCAGTACGAGCAGTACTTC.

The rearrangement links TRBV7-6 to TRBJ2-7; D remains unclear. The V gene lost 5 bases and the J gene lost 0 bases, with 14 bases spanning the gap. The germline V gene encodes CDR1 SGHVS and CDR2 FNYEAQ. The CDR3 consists of 15 residues. The CDR3: CASSLAQSDSYEQYF. The CDR3 nucleotides read TGTGCCAGCAGCCTGGCACAGTCCGACTCCTACGAGCAGTACTTC.

The V call is TRBV10-3, the J call TRBJ2-3; 8 nucleotides match TRBD2. The V segment lost 4 bases and the J segment 2 bases; nucleotides outside the gene matches: 11. Germline loops: CDR1 ENHRY, CDR2 SYGVKD. This CDR3 has 17 amino acids. This chain's CDR3 is CAISGSSGSGSTDTQYF. CDR3 nucleotide sequence: TGTGCCATCAGTGGATCCAGCGGGAGCGGATCCACAGATACGCAGTATTTT.

CDR3 loop: CATRGPKTYNSPLHF. Here the CDR3 DNA reads TGTGCCACGAGGGGGCCCAAGACCTATAATTCACCCCTCCACTTT. The gene calls are TRBV19 and TRBJ1-6, with 7 bases fitting TRBD1. There are 15 residues in the CDR3. Germline loops: CDR1 LNHDA, CDR2 SQIVND (reference sequence). Germline trimming cut 10 bases from V and 2 bases from J; bases unmatched to any gene: 8.

The J gene is TRBJ1-4, the V gene TRBV5-1, with 8 positions matching TRBD1. CDR3 length: 15 residues. V was clipped by 5 bases and J by 4 bases; unmatched bases: 7. CDR1 is SGHRS and CDR2 is YFSETQ in the germline V gene. The CDR3 DNA reads TGCGCCAGCAGTCTTACAGGGGGAAATAATGAAAAACTGTTTTTT. This codes for CASSLTGGNNEKLFF.

This clone occurred a few times. J is TRBJ1-6 and V is TRBV27; perhaps TRBD1 as D (6 bases). V shed 2 bases and J shed 10 bases, with 21 bases lying between them. This CDR3 is built from 17 residues. Germline V gene lookup returns CDR1 MNHEY and CDR2 SMNVEV (reference sequence). This CDR3 reads CASSLNLDSVYGSPLHF. CDR3 sequence (DNA): TGTGCCAGCAGTTTAAACCTGGACAGTGTCTATGGGTCACCCCTCCACTTT.

The rearrangement joins TRBV19 to TRBJ2-1; 12 nucleotides match TRBD1. Germline loops: CDR1 LNHDA, CDR2 SQIVND (reference sequence). The CDR3 contains 14 residues. The ends lost 3 bases at V and 8 bases at J; junction bases unmatched: 2. This chain's CDR3 is CASSMGQGADEQFF. In DNA form, the CDR3 reads TGTGCCAGTAGTATGGGACAGGGGGCGGATGAGCAGTTCTTC.

The chain has TRBV21-1 and TRBJ1-6. TRBV21-1 is termed a pseudogene. CDR3 length: 17 amino acids. The DNA for the CDR3 is TGTGCCAGCAGCATGGGGGGGGGAAGCTCCTATAATTCACCCCTCCACTTT. Amino acid sequence: CASSMGGGSSYNSPLHF.

The rearrangement links TRBV9 to TRBJ2-3, with TRBD2 matching over 9 bases. CDR1 SGDLS and CDR2 YYNGEE come from the germline V gene. The CDR3 loop spans 16 amino acids. J was trimmed by 7 bases and V by 0 bases; bases with no gene match: 9. This CDR3 is CASSVDSGGLGHTQYF. The CDR3 DNA reads TGTGCCAGCAGCGTAGACAGCGGGGGGCTTGGGCATACGCAGTATTTT.